The 9 T cell receptor beta chains presented below share a single source sample, sequenced in a study of blood T cell repertoires in COVID-19. The table came from immunoSEQ multiplex PCR; TCRdb's copy has only in-frame clones and leaves some out. The data hold over 130,000 clones, with 75% to 90% observed a single time. Material: peripheral blood. The receptors originated from a man in his fifties or sixties with active or convalescent COVID-19.

The gene calls are TRBV5-4 and TRBJ2-1; 11 bases line up with TRBD1. CDR3 size: 17 residues. The V gene end was trimmed by 0 bases and the J gene end by 4 bases; junction bases not matched to a gene: 6. Germline V gene sequence: CDR1 SGHNT, CDR2 YYREEE (reference sequence). DNA of the CDR3: TGTGCCAGCAGCTTGGCCACCGGGACAGGGGGTTACAATGAGCAGTTCTTC. Amino acids: CASSLATGTGGYNEQFF.

The chain has TRBV28 and TRBJ2-2; 10 bases map to TRBD2. The germline gives CDR1 MDHEN, CDR2 SYDVKM. Unmatched junction bases numbered 3, after V lost 6 bases and J lost 5 bases. The CDR3 sequence is 14 residues long. CDR3: CASRTSGWTGELFF. The CDR3, as DNA: TGTGCCAGCAGGACTAGCGGGTGGACCGGGGAGCTGTTTTTT.

The V call is TRBV27, the J call TRBJ1-5, with TRBD1 identical over 8 bases. This CDR3 is 13 amino acids long. The J segment lost 2 bases and the V segment lost 6 bases, leaving 0 bases of the junction unmatched. CDR1 and CDR2 from the germline V gene are MNHEY and SMNVEV (reference sequence). CDR3 in amino acids: CASRGQGNQPQHF. The CDR3 DNA follows: TGTGCCAGCAGGGGACAGGGCAATCAGCCCCAGCATTTT.

This chain connects TRBV5-5 to TRBJ2-7; the match to TRBD2 covers 7 bases. Germline values: CDR1 SGHKS, CDR2 YYEKEE (reference sequence). The CDR3 is 16 amino acids. V gave up 0 bases and J gave up 2 bases; unmatched junction bases: 8. The CDR3 loop reads CASSLEGGSATYEQYF. The CDR3 DNA reads as TGTGCCAGCAGCTTGGAGGGCGGGAGCGCAACCTACGAGCAGTACTTC.

The chain is built from TRBV7-8 and TRBJ2-7; 8 nucleotides agree with TRBD2. This CDR3 contains 15 residues. V gave up 2 bases and J gave up 7 bases; unmatched junction bases: 10. Germline assignment: CDR1 SGHVS and CDR2 FQNEAQ. The CDR3 nucleotides read TGTGCCAGCAGCTTACAGGCAGCGGGAGTCTGGGAGCAGTACTTC. It encodes CASSLQAAGVWEQYF. The full variable domain, in which reference TRBV7-8 and TRBJ2-7 provide the parts outside the CDR3, is GAGVSQSPRYKVAKRGQDVALRCDPISGHVSLFWYQQALGQGPEFLTYFQNEAQLDKSGLPSDRFFAERPEGSVSTLKIQRTQQEDSAVYLCASSLQAAGVWEQYFGPGTRLTVT.

This chain joins TRBV5-1 and TRBJ2-3; 7 bases line up with TRBD1. After removal of 4 bases from V and 5 bases from J, the junction contained 7 bases not matched to a gene. Germline loops: CDR1 SGHRS, CDR2 YFSETQ. The CDR3 has 14 residues. This CDR3 is CASSLGQSRDTQYF. In DNA form, the CDR3 reads TGCGCCAGCAGCCTGGGACAGTCCAGAGATACGCAGTATTTT.

The V call is TRBV9, the J call TRBJ1-5; the match to TRBD1 covers 7 bases. CDR3 size: 14 residues. Germline loops: CDR1 SGDLS, CDR2 YYNGEE. V gave up 4 bases and J gave up 3 bases; unmatched junction bases: 4. Here the CDR3 reads CASSPTGNNQPQHF. CDR3 bases: TGTGCCAGCAGCCCGACAGGGAACAATCAGCCCCAGCATTTT.

The chain employs TRBV28 and TRBJ1-5; TRBD1 agrees at 11 bases. The CDR3 loop spans 16 amino acids. The J segment lost 7 bases and the V segment lost 10 bases, leaving 15 bases of the junction unmatched. Germline values: CDR1 MDHEN, CDR2 SYDVKM. CDR3: CATVFAGTGGGQPQHF. CDR3 in DNA: TGTGCCACCGTATTTGCCGGGACAGGGGGAGGACAGCCCCAGCATTTT.

V is TRBV5-1 and J is TRBJ1-1; D not certain. Germline CDR1 and CDR2: SGHRS and YFSETQ. Trimming removed 1 base from V and 4 bases from J, with 14 bases in between. The CDR3 is made up of 15 amino acids. CDR3 protein: CASSLSWGGSTEAFF. The CDR3 coding sequence is TGCGCCAGCAGCTTGAGTTGGGGAGGTAGCACTGAAGCTTTCTTT.